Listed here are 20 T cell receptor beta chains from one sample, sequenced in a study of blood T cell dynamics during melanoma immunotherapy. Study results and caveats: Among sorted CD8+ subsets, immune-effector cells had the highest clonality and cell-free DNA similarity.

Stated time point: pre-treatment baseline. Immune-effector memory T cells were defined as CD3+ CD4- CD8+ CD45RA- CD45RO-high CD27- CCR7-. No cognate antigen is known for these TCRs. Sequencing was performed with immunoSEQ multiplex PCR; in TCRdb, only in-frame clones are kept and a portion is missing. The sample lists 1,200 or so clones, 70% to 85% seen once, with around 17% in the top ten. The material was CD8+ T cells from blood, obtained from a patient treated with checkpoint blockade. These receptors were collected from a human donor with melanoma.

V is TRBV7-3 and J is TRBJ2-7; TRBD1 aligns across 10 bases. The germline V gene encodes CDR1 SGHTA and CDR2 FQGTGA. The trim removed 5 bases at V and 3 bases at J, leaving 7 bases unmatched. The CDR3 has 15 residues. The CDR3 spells CASSPDGTGDYEQYF. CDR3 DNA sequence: TGTGCCAGCAGCCCTGACGGGACAGGGGACTACGAGCAGTACTTC.

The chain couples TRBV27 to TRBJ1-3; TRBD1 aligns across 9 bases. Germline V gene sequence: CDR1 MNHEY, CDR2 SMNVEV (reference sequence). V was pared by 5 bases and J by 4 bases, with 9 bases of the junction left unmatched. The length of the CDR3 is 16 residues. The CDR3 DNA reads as TGTGCCAGCAGTCCGACACAGGGGGCGGCGGGAAACACCATATATTTT. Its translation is CASSPTQGAAGNTIYF.

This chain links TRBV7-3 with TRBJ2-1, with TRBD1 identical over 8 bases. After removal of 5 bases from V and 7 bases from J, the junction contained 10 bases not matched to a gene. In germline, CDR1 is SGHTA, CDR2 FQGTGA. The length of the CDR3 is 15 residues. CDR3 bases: TGTGCCAGCAGCAGCAGGACAGGGTCTAGAAATGAGCAGTTCTTC. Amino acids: CASSSRTGSRNEQFF.

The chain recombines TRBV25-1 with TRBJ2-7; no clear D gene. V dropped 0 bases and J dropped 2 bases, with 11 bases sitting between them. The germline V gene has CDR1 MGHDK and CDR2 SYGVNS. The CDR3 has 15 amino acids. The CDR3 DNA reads TGTGCCAGCAGTGAATATGCAGACCCACCCTACGAGCAGTACTTC. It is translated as CASSEYADPPYEQYF.

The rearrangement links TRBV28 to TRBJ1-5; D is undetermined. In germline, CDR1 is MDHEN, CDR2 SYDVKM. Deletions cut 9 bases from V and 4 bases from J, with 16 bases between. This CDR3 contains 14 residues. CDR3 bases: TGTGCCAGTGCAGACACAAAGGCTAATCAGCCCCAGCATTTT. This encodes CASADTKANQPQHF.

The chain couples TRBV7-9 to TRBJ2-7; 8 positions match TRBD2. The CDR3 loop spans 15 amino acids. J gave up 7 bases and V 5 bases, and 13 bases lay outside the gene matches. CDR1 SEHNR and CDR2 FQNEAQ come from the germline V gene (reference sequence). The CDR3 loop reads CASSRTTAGVQEQYF. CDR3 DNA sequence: TGTGCCAGCAGCCGGACGACAGCGGGAGTACAAGAGCAGTACTTC.

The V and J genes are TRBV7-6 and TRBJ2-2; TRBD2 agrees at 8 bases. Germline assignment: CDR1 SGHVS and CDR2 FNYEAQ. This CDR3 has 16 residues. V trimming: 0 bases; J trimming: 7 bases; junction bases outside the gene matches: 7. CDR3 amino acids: CASSLAPGLDGGELFF. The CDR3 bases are TGTGCCAGCAGCTTAGCGCCGGGACTAGACGGCGGGGAGCTGTTTTTT.

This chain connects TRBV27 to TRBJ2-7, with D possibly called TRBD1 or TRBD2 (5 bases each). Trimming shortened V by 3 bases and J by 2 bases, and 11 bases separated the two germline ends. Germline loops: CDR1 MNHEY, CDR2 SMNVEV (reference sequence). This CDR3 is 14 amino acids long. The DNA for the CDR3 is TGTGCCAGCAGTTTCGGGCAGGGACCCTACGAGCAGTACTTC. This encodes CASSFGQGPYEQYF.

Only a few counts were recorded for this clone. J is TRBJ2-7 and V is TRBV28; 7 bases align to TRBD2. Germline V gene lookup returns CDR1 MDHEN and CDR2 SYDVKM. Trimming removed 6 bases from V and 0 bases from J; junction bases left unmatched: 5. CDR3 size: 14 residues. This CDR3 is CASSLTSASYEQYF. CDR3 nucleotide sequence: TGTGCCAGCAGCCTCACTAGCGCCTCCTACGAGCAGTACTTC.

CDR3 sequence: CASSQVPPPTFQETQYF. As DNA, the CDR3 is TGTGCCAGCAGCCAAGTTCCTCCTCCCACCTTTCAAGAGACCCAGTACTTC. The rearrangement links TRBV4-2 to TRBJ2-5; no clear D. Germline values: CDR1 LGHNA, CDR2 YNFKEQ. The CDR3 has 17 amino acids. The germline V and J ends were trimmed by 1 base and 2 bases, with 17 bases remaining between them.

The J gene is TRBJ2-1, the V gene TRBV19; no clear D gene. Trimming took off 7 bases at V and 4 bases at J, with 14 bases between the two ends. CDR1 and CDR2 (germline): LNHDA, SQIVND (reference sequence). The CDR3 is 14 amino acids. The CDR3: CASKTIPEYNEQFF. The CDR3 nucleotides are TGTGCCAGTAAGACCATCCCGGAGTACAATGAGCAGTTCTTC.

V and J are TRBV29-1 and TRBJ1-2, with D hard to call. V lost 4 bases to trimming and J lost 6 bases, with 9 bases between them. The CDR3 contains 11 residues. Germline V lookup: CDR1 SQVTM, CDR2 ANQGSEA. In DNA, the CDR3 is TGCAGCGTTGGCCGTCAGGATGGCTACACCTTC. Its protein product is CSVGRQDGYTF.

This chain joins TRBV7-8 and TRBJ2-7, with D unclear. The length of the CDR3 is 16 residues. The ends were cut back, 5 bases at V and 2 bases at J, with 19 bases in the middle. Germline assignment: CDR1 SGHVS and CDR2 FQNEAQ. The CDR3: CASSPITFGGTYEQYF. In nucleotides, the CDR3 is TGTGCCAGCAGCCCTATAACCTTCGGCGGAACCTACGAGCAGTACTTC. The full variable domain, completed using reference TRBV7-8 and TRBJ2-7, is GAGVSQSPRYKVAKRGQDVALRCDPISGHVSLFWYQQALGQGPEFLTYFQNEAQLDKSGLPSDRFFAERPEGSVSTLKIQRTQQEDSAVYLCASSPITFGGTYEQYFGPGTRLTVT.

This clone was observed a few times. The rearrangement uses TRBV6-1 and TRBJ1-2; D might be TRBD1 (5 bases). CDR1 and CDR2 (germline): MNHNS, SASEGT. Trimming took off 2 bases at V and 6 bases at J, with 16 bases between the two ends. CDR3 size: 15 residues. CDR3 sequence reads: CASSERFGRADGYTF. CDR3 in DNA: TGTGCCAGCAGTGAAAGGTTCGGCAGGGCCGATGGCTACACCTTC.

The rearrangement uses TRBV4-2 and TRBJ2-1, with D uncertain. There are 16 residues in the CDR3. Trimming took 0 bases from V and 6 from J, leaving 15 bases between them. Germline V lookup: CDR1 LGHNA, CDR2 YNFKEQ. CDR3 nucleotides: TGTGCCAGCAGCCAAGATCCGGGCGATAGCCCCAATGAGCAGTTCTTC. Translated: CASSQDPGDSPNEQFF.

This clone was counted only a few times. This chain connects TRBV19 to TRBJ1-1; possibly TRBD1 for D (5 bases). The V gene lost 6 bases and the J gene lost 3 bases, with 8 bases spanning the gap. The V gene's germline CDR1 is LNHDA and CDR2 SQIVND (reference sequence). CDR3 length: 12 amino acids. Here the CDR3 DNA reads TGTGCCAGTAGGTGGGGCGACACTGAAGCTTTCTTT. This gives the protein CASRWGDTEAFF.

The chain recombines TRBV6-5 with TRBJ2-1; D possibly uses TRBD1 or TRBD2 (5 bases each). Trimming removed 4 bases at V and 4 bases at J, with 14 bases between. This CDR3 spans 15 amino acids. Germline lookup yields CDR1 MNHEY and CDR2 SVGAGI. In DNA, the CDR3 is TGTGCCAGCAGTTGGGACCCGACGTTGTACAATGAGCAGTTCTTC. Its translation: CASSWDPTLYNEQFF.

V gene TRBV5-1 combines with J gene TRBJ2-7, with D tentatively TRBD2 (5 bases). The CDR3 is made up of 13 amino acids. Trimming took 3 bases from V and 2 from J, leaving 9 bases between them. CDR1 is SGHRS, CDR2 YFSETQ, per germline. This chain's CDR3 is CASSYSATYEQYF. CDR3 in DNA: TGCGCCAGCAGCTATAGCGCCACCTACGAGCAGTACTTC.

The CDR3 protein is CASSKESQRTEAFF. The DNA of the CDR3 is TGTGCCAGCAGCAAAGAGTCGCAGAGAACTGAAGCTTTCTTT. The V and J genes are TRBV21-1 and TRBJ1-1. TRBV21-1 is an annotated pseudogene. This CDR3 is built from 14 residues.

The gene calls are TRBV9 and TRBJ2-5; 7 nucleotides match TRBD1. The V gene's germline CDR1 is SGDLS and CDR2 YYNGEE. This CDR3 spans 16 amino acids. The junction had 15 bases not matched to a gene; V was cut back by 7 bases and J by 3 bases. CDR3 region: CASGRNRDSGEETQYF. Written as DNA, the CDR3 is TGTGCCAGCGGTCGGAACCGGGACAGTGGGGAAGAGACCCAGTACTTC.